The 27 T cell receptor beta chains given below trace back to one sample, sequenced in a study of neoadjuvant nivolumab and ipilimumab in lung cancer. Sequencing was performed with immunoSEQ multiplex PCR; in TCRdb, only in-frame clones are kept and a portion is missing. The sample holds 30,000 or so clones; roughly 90% are singletons and the top ten take approximately 2%. Here the sequenced sample was peripheral blood, taken after neoadjuvant nivolumab, alone or with ipilimumab, at or shortly before surgery. These receptor sequences come from an adult with non-small cell lung cancer.

The chain couples TRBV5-1 to TRBJ2-7; 10 positions agree with TRBD2. CDR1 SGHRS and CDR2 YFSETQ come from the germline V gene. The V and J ends lost 1 base and 9 bases, in that order; junction bases with no gene match: 13. The CDR3 extends over 16 amino acids. CDR3 bases: TGCGCCAGCAGCTTGTCCCCGGGACTAGCGACCTCATTGCAGTACTTC. The encoded protein is CASSLSPGLATSLQYF. The full variable domain, completed using reference TRBV5-1 and TRBJ2-7, is KAGVTQTPRYLIKTRGQQVTLSCSPISGHRSVSWYQQTPGQGLQFLFEYFSETQRNKGNFPGRFSGRQFSNSRSEMNVSTLELGDSALYLCASSLSPGLATSLQYFGPGTRLTVT.

The CDR3, as DNA: TGTGCCAGCACCATAACGGGACTAGCGGGCCTGAGGAGGGTACAAGAGACCCAGTACTTC. Protein sequence: CASTITGLAGLRRVQETQYF. V gene TRBV5-4 combines with J gene TRBJ2-5, with 12 bases matching TRBD2. The CDR3 is 20 amino acids. From germline, CDR1 is SGHNT and CDR2 YYREEE (reference sequence). Unmatched junction bases numbered 20, after V lost 6 bases and J lost 2 bases.

This chain links TRBV7-9 with TRBJ1-3; 7 positions agree with TRBD1. The CDR3 is 15 amino acids. Trimming at V came to 5 bases and at J to 6 bases, leaving 10 bases not matched to a gene. Germline V gene sequence: CDR1 SEHNR, CDR2 FQNEAQ (reference sequence). The DNA for the CDR3 is TGTGCCAGCAGCCCCTTCGGACAGGAGGCAAACACCATATATTTT. Translation gives CASSPFGQEANTIYF.

V is TRBV10-1 and J is TRBJ2-3; 11 nucleotides line up with TRBD2. Germline V gene lookup returns CDR1 WNHNN and CDR2 SYGVQD (reference sequence). V was clipped by 5 bases and J by 8 bases; unmatched bases: 6. The CDR3 has 14 residues. CDR3 region: CASSTSGRGATQYF. The CDR3 coding sequence is TGCGCCAGCAGTACTAGCGGGAGAGGGGCTACGCAGTATTTT.

J is TRBJ1-2 and V is TRBV5-1; 8 nucleotides align to TRBD1. The CDR3 length is 16 residues. Germline values: CDR1 SGHRS, CDR2 YFSETQ. Trimming cost V 1 base and J 6 bases; bases outside gene matches: 11. The CDR3 coding sequence is TGCGCCAGCAGCTTGTGGGGGGCAGGGGGCGCGGATGGCTACACCTTC. It specifies CASSLWGAGGADGYTF.

This clone is deemed large. CDR3 sequence (DNA): TGTGCCAGCAGTTACGGACAGGGGGATATTAATGCTGGGGCCAACGTCCTGACTTTC. Protein product: CASSYGQGDINAGANVLTF. V is TRBV7-8 and J is TRBJ2-6; 10 nucleotides match TRBD1. V shed 6 bases and J 2 bases; nucleotides not matched to a gene: 13. Germline values: CDR1 SGHVS, CDR2 FQNEAQ. The CDR3 length is 19 residues. Supplemented by reference TRBV7-8 and TRBJ2-6, the full variable domain reads GAGVSQSPRYKVAKRGQDVALRCDPISGHVSLFWYQQALGQGPEFLTYFQNEAQLDKSGLPSDRFFAERPEGSVSTLKIQRTQQEDSAVYLCASSYGQGDINAGANVLTFGAGSRLTVL.

The CDR3 loop is CASSLGGQGAVYGYTF. The CDR3 DNA reads TGTGCCAGCAGTTTAGGGGGACAGGGGGCCGTCTATGGCTACACCTTC. This chain joins TRBV28 and TRBJ1-2; 12 bases fit TRBD1. Germline V CDR1 and CDR2: MDHEN, SYDVKM. Germline trimming cut 2 bases from V and 4 bases from J; bases unmatched to any gene: 5. This CDR3 region has 16 residues.

CDR3 sequence (DNA): TGTGCCAGCAGCTTAGAGAACACTGAAGCTTTCTTT. Amino acids: CASSLENTEAFF. The chain couples TRBV7-9 to TRBJ1-1; D ambiguous. There are 12 residues in the CDR3. From germline, CDR1 is SEHNR and CDR2 FQNEAQ (reference sequence). The germline V and J ends were trimmed by 1 base and 1 base, with 1 base remaining between them.

The chain has TRBV11-2 and TRBJ2-7, with D perhaps TRBD1 or TRBD2 (5 bases each). This CDR3 is built from 15 residues. Per the germline V gene, CDR1 is SGHAT and CDR2 is FQNNGV. Trimming removed 5 bases at V and 5 bases at J, with 19 bases between. The CDR3 region is CASSGTQVRGHEQYF. As DNA, the CDR3 is TGTGCCAGCAGCGGGACCCAGGTACGGGGCCACGAGCAGTACTTC.

This chain links TRBV7-3 with TRBJ2-2, with D possibly matching TRBD2 (6 bases). CDR1 is SGHTA, CDR2 FQGTGA, per germline. The V gene lost 3 bases and the J gene lost 3 bases, with 14 bases spanning the gap. There are 16 residues in the CDR3. CDR3 protein: CASSFLPGLYTGELFF. The DNA of the CDR3 is TGTGCCAGCAGCTTTTTGCCGGGACTGTACACCGGGGAGCTGTTTTTT.

The chain recombines TRBV5-5 with TRBJ2-1; the D gene could be TRBD1 or TRBD2 (7 bases each). Germline V gives CDR1 SGHKS, CDR2 YYEKEE (reference sequence). Trimming removed 3 bases from V and 12 bases from J, with 25 bases in between. This CDR3 region has 16 residues. The CDR3 DNA sequence: TGTGCCAGCAGCTCCATGCGGGGGTTGACAGGGATGGCGCAGTTCTTC. This gives the protein CASSSMRGLTGMAQFF.

This clone is a singleton in its sample. J is TRBJ1-2 and V is TRBV5-1, with D maybe TRBD1 (6 bases). V was pared by 0 bases and J by 5 bases, with 14 bases between. Germline CDR1 reads SGHRS; CDR2 reads YFSETQ. The CDR3 contains 15 residues. The CDR3 bases are TGCGCCAGCAGCTTGGGCCCAGGGGATGGGTATGGCTACACCTTC. Protein product: CASSLGPGDGYGYTF.

This chain links TRBV6-1 with TRBJ2-7; 8 nucleotides line up with TRBD1. The V gene's germline CDR1 is MNHNS and CDR2 SASEGT. V lost 5 bases, J lost 2 bases, and 5 bases stayed unmatched. CDR3 length: 14 amino acids. The CDR3 loop is CASSYNRGTYEQYF. CDR3 bases: TGTGCCAGCAGTTATAACAGGGGGACCTACGAGCAGTACTTC.

V gene TRBV5-4 combines with J gene TRBJ1-1; weak D call: TRBD1 (6 bases). V lost 4 bases and J lost 0, with 16 bases in between. From germline, CDR1 is SGHNT and CDR2 YYREEE (reference sequence). CDR3 length equals 16 residues. The CDR3 protein is CASSRTGWTVNTEAFF. The CDR3 coding sequence is TGTGCCAGCAGCCGGACCGGGTGGACAGTGAACACTGAAGCTTTCTTT.

The rearrangement uses TRBV5-4 and TRBJ2-7; either TRBD1 or TRBD2 may supply D (6 bases each). Between the trimmed V and J ends, which lost 9 bases and 2 bases, there was a span of 18 bases. In germline, CDR1 is SGHNT, CDR2 YYREEE (reference sequence). The CDR3 has 14 residues. The CDR3 DNA is TGTGCCACGAAACAGGGACTCCCGACCTACGAGCAGTACTTC. Translation gives CATKQGLPTYEQYF.

The sample holds one count of this clone. The chain links TRBV6-6 to TRBJ2-3; TRBD2 matches 9 bases. This CDR3 contains 13 residues. V dropped 6 bases and J dropped 4; count of bases not matched to a gene: 2. Germline V gene data show CDR1 as MNHNY and CDR2 as SVGAGI (reference sequence). The chain's CDR3 is CASSQREADTQYF. The CDR3 DNA reads as TGTGCCAGCAGCCAGCGGGAGGCAGATACGCAGTATTTT.

This chain joins TRBV7-2 and TRBJ2-5; D gene uncertain. Between the trimmed V and J ends, which lost 2 bases and 3 bases, there was a span of 16 bases. The CDR3 totals 16 residues. Germline V gene sequence: CDR1 SGHTA, CDR2 FQGNSA. CDR3 bases: TGTGCCAGCAGCTTAAAAGTCGGCGCCTACAAAGAGACCCAGTACTTC. Translating it yields CASSLKVGAYKETQYF.

The genes are TRBV6-1 and TRBJ2-7; 10 bases line up with TRBD1. Germline V gives CDR1 MNHNS, CDR2 SASEGT. This CDR3 has 14 residues. V was pared by 4 bases and J by 2 bases, with 2 bases of the junction left unmatched. The DNA for the CDR3 is TGTGCCAGCAGTGTCGACAGGGGGCCCTACGAGCAGTACTTC. As protein: CASSVDRGPYEQYF.

This sequence joins TRBV7-9 and TRBJ2-7; the match to TRBD2 covers 7 bases. Germline CDR1 is SEHNR and CDR2 is FQNEAQ (reference sequence). The CDR3 is 15 amino acids. Trimming at V came to 1 base and at J to 4 bases, leaving 7 bases not matched to a gene. CDR3 in DNA: TGTGCCAGCAGCTTAGGGAGCGGGAAGTGGTACGAGCAGTACTTC. It codes for CASSLGSGKWYEQYF.

The chain recombines TRBV7-2 with TRBJ2-3, with TRBD2 as a possible D gene (6 bases). Deletions cut 5 bases from V and 0 bases from J, with 12 bases between. The CDR3 is made up of 15 amino acids. Per the germline V gene, CDR1 is SGHTA and CDR2 is FQGNSA. As DNA, the CDR3 is TGTGCCAGCAGCCTACGGGACTTCAGCACAGATACGCAGTATTTT. Protein product: CASSLRDFSTDTQYF.

The V gene is TRBV19, the J gene TRBJ2-3, with 11 bases that match TRBD2. The germline CDR1 and CDR2 sequences are LNHDA and SQIVND (reference sequence). There are 17 residues in the CDR3. The V and J ends lost 10 bases and 2 bases, in that order; junction bases with no gene match: 14. The CDR3 is CATSNRLAGPATDTQYF. CDR3 nucleotide sequence: TGTGCCACCAGCAATAGACTAGCGGGACCAGCCACAGATACGCAGTATTTT.

J is TRBJ2-3 and V is TRBV11-3; unclear D gene. V was cut by 5 bases and J by 1 base, with 16 bases left in between. There are 16 residues in the CDR3. Germline CDR1 reads SGHNT; CDR2 reads YENEEA. CDR3 bases: TGTGCCAGCAGCCCCGGTTGGGAAACGGGCACAGATACGCAGTATTTT. This gives the protein CASSPGWETGTDTQYF.

The V and J genes are TRBV7-6 and TRBJ2-5; no clear D. The germline V and J ends were trimmed by 6 bases and 2 bases, with 10 bases remaining between them. The CDR3 covers 13 residues. The V gene's germline CDR1 is SGHVS and CDR2 FNYEAQ. The CDR3 region has the DNA TGTGCCAGCAGGATGGACGGGCAAGAGACCCAGTACTTC. This translates into CASRMDGQETQYF. Full variable domain (missing parts from reference TRBV7-6 and TRBJ2-5): GAGVSQSPRYKVTKRGQDVALRCDPISGHVSLYWYRQALGQGPEFLTYFNYEAQQDKSGLPNDRFSAERPEGSISTLTIQRTEQRDSAMYRCASRMDGQETQYFGPGTRLLVL.

The chain uses TRBV7-6 and TRBJ1-1; a possible D gene is TRBD1 (6 bases). The CDR3 spans 13 residues. Germline CDR1 and CDR2: SGHVS and FNYEAQ. V gave up 5 bases and J gave up 4 bases, with 11 bases separating them. CDR3 sequence reads: CASSLRGGTEAFF. As DNA, the CDR3 is TGTGCCAGCAGCCTAAGGGGGGGCACTGAAGCTTTCTTT.

The chain links TRBV4-1 to TRBJ2-3; D gene ambiguous. This CDR3 has 11 residues. V lost 10 bases and J lost 5, with 10 bases in between. Looked up from germline, CDR1 is MGHRA and CDR2 is YSYEKL. The CDR3 DNA sequence: TGCGCCACCTCCTGGGGAGATACGCAGTATTTT. Translation gives CATSWGDTQYF.

This clone was recorded only once. The J gene is TRBJ1-1, the V gene TRBV5-4; perhaps TRBD1 as D (6 bases). Trimming took off 4 bases at V and 3 bases at J, with 16 bases between the two ends. The germline V gene has CDR1 SGHNT and CDR2 YYREEE (reference sequence). CDR3 length: 15 amino acids. The DNA for the CDR3 is TGTGCCAGCAGCCGGTGGACAGCCAGAGACACTGAAGCTTTCTTT. Its translation is CASSRWTARDTEAFF.

The CDR3 is CASSLGAAGAGELFF. CDR3 in DNA: TGCGCCAGCAGCTTGGGTGCAGCTGGGGCCGGGGAGCTGTTTTTT. The chain joins TRBV5-1 to TRBJ2-2, with D unresolved. The CDR3 contains 15 residues. The V end lost 0 bases, the J end lost 6 bases, and 12 bases lay between the germline ends. Germline CDR1 reads SGHRS; CDR2 reads YFSETQ.